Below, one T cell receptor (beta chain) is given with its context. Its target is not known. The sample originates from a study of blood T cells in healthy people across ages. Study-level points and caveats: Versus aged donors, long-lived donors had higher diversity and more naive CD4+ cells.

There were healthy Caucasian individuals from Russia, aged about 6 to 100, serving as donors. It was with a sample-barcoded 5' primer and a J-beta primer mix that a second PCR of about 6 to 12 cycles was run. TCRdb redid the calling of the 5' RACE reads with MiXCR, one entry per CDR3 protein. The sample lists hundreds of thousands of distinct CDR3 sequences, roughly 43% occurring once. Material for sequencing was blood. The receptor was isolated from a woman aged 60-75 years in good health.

In DNA form, the CDR3 reads TGTGCCAGCAGCCCGGGACAGGACCAAGAGACCCAGTACTTC. This encodes CASSPGQDQETQYF. The J gene is TRBJ2-5, the V gene TRBV7-9; 8 bases map to TRBD1. Germline V gene lookup returns CDR1 SEHNR and CDR2 FQNEAQ (reference sequence). The CDR3 contains 14 residues. Trimming removed 5 bases from V and 0 bases from J; junction bases left unmatched: 2.